The TCR beta chain described here comes from a study of beta chain features in type 1 diabetes. About the research overall: Sorted cells from all samples, numbering almost 110 million, were examined. Study results and caveats: The analysis here could not establish whether HLA type shapes TCRB rearrangement.

The isolated RNA, all of it, was reverse transcribed, so expressed TCRB transcripts were what got sequenced. The repertoire was sequenced with immunoSEQ multiplex PCR; TCRdb's copy has only in-frame clones and lacks some. Here the sample spans 400,000 to 500,000 clones, 11% to 15% being singletons. Concerning this clone itself: The antigen is unknown.

This sequence was found in a man in his thirties or forties in good health. Sequencing was done on a sample of naive CD4+ T cells from blood.

CDR3 sequence: CAWSVRSSEVQYF. The CDR3, as DNA: TGTGCCTGGAGTGTACGGAGTTCGGAAGTCCAGTACTTC. This rearrangement joins TRBV30 to TRBJ2-5; unclear D gene. Germline V gives CDR1 GTSNPN, CDR2 SVGIG (reference sequence). The CDR3 sequence is 13 residues long. V gave up 0 bases and J gave up 10 bases, with 15 bases separating them. The whole variable domain, filled in from reference TRBV30 and TRBJ2-5, reads SQTIHQWPATLVQPVGSPLSLECTVEGTSNPNLYWYRQAAGRGLQLLFYSVGIGQISSEVPQNLSASRPQDRQFILSSKKLLLSDSGFYLCAWSVRSSEVQYFGPGTRLLVL.